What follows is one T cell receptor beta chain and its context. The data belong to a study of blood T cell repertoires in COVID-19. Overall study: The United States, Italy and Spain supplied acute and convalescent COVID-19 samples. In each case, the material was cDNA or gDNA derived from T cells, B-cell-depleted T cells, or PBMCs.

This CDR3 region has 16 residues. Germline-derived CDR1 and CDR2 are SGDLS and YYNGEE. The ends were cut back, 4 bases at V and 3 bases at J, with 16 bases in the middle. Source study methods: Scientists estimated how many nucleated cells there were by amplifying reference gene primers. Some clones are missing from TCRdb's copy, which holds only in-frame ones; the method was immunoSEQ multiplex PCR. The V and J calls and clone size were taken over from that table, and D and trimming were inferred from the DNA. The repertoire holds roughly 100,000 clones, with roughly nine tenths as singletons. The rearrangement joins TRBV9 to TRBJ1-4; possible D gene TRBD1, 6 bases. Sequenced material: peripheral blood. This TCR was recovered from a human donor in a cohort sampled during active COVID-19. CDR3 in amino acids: CASSQDPGHPNEKLFF. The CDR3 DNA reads TGTGCCAGCAGCCAAGATCCGGGACACCCTAATGAAAAACTGTTTTTT.